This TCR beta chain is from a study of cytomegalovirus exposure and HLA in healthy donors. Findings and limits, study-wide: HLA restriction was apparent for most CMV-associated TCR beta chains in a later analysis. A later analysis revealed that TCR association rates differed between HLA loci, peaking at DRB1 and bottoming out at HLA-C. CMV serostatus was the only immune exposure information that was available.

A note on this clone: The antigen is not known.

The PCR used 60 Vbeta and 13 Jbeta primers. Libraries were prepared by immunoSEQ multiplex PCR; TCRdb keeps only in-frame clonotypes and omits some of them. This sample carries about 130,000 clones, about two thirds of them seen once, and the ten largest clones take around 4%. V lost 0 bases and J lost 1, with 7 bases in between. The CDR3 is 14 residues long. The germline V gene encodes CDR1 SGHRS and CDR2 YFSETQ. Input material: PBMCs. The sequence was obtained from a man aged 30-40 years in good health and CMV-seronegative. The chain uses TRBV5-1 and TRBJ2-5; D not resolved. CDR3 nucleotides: TGCGCCAGCAGCTTGGCAGGTCTCCAAGAGACCCAGTACTTC. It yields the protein CASSLAGLQETQYF.